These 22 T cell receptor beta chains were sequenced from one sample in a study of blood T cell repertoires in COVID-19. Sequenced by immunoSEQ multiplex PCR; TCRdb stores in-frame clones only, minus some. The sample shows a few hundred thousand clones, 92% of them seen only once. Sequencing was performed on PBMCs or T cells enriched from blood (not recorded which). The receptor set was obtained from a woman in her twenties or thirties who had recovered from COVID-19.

CDR3 region: CASSQDNTPGTEAFF. CDR3 coding DNA: TGCGCCAGCAGCCAAGATAACACCCCGGGCACTGAAGCTTTCTTT. The genes are TRBV4-3 and TRBJ1-1; D is unresolved. The CDR3 is made up of 15 amino acids. Germline-derived CDR1 and CDR2 are LGHNA and YSLEER. The V end lost 0 bases, the J end lost 4 bases, and 12 bases lay between the germline ends.

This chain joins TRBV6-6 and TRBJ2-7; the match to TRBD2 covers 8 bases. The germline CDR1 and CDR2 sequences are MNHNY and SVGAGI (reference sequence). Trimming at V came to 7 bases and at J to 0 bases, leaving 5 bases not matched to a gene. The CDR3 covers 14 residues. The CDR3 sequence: CASIERGSSYEQYF. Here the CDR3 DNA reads TGTGCCAGCATTGAGCGGGGGTCCTCCTACGAGCAGTACTTC.

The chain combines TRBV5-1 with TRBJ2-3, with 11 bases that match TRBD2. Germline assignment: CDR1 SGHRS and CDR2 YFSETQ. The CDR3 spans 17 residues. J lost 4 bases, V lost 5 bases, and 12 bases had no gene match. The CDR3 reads CASRPDLTSGTPDTQYF. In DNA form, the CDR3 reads TGCGCCAGCAGACCGGACTTGACTAGCGGGACGCCAGATACGCAGTATTTT.

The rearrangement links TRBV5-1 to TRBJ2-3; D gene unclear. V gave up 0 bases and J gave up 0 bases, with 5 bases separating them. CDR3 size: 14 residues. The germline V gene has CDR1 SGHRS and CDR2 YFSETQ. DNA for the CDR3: TGCGCCAGCAGCTTGGCGACTAGCACAGATACGCAGTATTTT. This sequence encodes CASSLATSTDTQYF.

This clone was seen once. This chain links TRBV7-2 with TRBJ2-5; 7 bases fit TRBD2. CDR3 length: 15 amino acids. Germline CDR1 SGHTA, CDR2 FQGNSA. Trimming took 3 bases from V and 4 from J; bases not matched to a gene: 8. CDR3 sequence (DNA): TGTGCCAGCAGCTTCCAATGGGGGGGGTCAGAGACCCAGTACTTC. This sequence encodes CASSFQWGGSETQYF. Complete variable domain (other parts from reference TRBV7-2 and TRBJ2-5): GAGVSQSPSNKVTEKGKDVELRCDPISGHTALYWYRQSLGQGLEFLIYFQGNSAPDKSGLPSDRFSAERTGGSVSTLTIQRTQQEDSAVYLCASSFQWGGSETQYFGPGTRLLVL.

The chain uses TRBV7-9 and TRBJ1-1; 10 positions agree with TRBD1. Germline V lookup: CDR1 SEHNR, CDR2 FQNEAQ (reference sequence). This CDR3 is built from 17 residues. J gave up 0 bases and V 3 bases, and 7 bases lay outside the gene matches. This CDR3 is CASSLSGTGVMNTEAFF. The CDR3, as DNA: TGTGCCAGCAGCTTGAGCGGGACAGGGGTCATGAACACTGAAGCTTTCTTT.

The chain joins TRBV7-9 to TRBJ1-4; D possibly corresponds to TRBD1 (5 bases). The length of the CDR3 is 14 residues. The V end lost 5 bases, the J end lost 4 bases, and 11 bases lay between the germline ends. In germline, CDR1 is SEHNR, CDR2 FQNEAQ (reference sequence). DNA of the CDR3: TGTGCCAGCAGCCTAGACAGATATAATGAAAAACTGTTTTTT. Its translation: CASSLDRYNEKLFF.

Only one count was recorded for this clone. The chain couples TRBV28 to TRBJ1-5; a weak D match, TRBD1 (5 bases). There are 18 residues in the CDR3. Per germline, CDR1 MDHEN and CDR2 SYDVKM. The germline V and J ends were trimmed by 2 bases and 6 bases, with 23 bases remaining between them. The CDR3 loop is CASSLTAPGRGRGQPQHF. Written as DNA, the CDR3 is TGTGCCAGCAGTTTAACGGCGCCAGGGCGAGGTCGAGGTCAGCCCCAGCATTTT. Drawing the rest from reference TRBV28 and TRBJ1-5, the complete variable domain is DVKVTQSSRYLVKRTGEKVFLECVQDMDHENMFWYRQDPGLGLRLIYFSYDVKMKEKGDIPEGYSVSREKKERFSLILESASTNQTSMYLCASSLTAPGRGRGQPQHFGDGTRLSIL.

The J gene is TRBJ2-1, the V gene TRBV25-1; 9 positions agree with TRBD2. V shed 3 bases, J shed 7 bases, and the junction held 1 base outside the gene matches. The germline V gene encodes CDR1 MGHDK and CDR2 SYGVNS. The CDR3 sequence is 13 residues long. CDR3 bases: TGTGCCAGCAGTGATCTAGCGGGGAATGAGCAGTTCTTC. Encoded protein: CASSDLAGNEQFF.

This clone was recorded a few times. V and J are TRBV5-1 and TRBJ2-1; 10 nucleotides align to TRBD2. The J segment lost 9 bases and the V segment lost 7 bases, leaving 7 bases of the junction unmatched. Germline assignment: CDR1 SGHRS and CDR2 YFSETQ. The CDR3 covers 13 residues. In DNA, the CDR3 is TGCGCCAGCGGGCTAGCGGGAGATCTTGAGCAGTTCTTC. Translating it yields CASGLAGDLEQFF. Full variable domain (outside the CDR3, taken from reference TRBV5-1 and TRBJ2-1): KAGVTQTPRYLIKTRGQQVTLSCSPISGHRSVSWYQQTPGQGLQFLFEYFSETQRNKGNFPGRFSGRQFSNSRSEMNVSTLELGDSALYLCASGLAGDLEQFFGPGTRLTVL.

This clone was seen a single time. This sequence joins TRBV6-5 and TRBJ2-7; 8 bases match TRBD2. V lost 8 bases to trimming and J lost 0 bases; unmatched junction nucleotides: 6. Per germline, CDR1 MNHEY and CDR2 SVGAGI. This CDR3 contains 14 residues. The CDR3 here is CASASGSLSYEQYF. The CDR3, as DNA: TGTGCCAGCGCGAGCGGGAGCCTCTCCTACGAGCAGTACTTC.

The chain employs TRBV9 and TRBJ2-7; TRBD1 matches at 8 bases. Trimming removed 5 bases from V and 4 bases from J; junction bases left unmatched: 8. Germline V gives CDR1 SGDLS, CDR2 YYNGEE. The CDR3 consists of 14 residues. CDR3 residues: CASSAGQGGYEQYF. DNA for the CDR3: TGTGCCAGCAGTGCCGGACAGGGAGGTTACGAGCAGTACTTC.

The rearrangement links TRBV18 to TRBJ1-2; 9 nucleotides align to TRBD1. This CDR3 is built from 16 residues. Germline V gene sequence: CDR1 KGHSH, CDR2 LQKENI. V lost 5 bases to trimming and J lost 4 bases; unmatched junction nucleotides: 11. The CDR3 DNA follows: TGTGCCAGCTCAACAGCTAGGACAGGGGCAGCCTATGGCTACACCTTC. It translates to CASSTARTGAAYGYTF.

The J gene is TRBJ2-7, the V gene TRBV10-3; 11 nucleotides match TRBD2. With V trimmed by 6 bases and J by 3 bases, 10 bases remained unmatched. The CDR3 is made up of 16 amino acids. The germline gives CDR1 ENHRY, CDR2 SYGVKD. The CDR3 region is CAIRSGLAVSHYEQYF. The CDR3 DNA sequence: TGTGCCATCAGATCGGGACTAGCGGTTTCGCACTACGAGCAGTACTTC.

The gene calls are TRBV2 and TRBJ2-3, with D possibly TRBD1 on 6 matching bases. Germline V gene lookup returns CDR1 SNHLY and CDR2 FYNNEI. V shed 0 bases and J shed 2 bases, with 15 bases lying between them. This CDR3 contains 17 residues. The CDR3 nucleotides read TGTGCCAGCAGTGAAGCTTGGGACACAGCGCCCACAGATACGCAGTATTTT. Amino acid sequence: CASSEAWDTAPTDTQYF.

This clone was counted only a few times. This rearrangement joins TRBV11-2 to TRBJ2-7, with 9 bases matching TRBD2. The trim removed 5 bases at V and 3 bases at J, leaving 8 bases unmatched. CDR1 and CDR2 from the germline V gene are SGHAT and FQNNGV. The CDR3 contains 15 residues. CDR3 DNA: TGTGCCAGCAGCACTTCTAGCGGGGTTGGCTACGAGCAGTACTTC. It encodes CASSTSSGVGYEQYF.

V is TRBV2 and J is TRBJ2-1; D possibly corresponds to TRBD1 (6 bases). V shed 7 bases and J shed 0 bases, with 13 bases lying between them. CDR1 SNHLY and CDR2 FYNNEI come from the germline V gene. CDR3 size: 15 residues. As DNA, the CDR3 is TGTGCCAGCAAAAAGGGGGAGCTCTCCTACAATGAGCAGTTCTTC. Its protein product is CASKKGELSYNEQFF.

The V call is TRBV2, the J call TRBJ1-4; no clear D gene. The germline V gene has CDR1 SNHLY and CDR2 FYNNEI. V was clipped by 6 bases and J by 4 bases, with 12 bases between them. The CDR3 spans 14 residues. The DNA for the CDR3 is TGTGCCAGCAGGGAGGCAGCCCATAATGAAAAACTGTTTTTT. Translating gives CASREAAHNEKLFF.

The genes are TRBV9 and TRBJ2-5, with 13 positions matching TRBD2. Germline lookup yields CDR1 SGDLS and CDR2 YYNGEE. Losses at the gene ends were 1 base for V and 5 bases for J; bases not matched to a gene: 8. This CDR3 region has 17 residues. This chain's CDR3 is CASSVTSGGASEETQYF. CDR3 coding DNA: TGTGCCAGCAGCGTAACTAGCGGGGGGGCCTCCGAGGAGACCCAGTACTTC.

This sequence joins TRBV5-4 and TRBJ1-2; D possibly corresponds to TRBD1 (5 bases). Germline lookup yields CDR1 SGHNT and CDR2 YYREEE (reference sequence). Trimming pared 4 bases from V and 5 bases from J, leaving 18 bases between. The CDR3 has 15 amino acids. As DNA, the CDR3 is TGTGCCAGCAGCCATCCAATGACAGAGAAATATGGCTACACCTTC. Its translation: CASSHPMTEKYGYTF.

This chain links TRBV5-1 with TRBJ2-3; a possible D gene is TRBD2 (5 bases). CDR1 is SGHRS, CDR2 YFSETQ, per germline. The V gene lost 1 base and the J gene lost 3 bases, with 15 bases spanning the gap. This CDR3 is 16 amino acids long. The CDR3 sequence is CASSLNGMAETDTQYF. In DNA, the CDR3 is TGCGCCAGCAGCTTGAACGGGATGGCCGAGACAGATACGCAGTATTTT.

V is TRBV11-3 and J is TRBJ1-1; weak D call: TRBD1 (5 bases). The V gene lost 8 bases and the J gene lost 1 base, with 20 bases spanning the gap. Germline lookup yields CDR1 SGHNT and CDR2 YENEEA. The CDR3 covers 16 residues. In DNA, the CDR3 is TGTGCCAGCGCTGCGGCTGGGGGGGAGTCGAACACTGAAGCTTTCTTT. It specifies CASAAAGGESNTEAFF.